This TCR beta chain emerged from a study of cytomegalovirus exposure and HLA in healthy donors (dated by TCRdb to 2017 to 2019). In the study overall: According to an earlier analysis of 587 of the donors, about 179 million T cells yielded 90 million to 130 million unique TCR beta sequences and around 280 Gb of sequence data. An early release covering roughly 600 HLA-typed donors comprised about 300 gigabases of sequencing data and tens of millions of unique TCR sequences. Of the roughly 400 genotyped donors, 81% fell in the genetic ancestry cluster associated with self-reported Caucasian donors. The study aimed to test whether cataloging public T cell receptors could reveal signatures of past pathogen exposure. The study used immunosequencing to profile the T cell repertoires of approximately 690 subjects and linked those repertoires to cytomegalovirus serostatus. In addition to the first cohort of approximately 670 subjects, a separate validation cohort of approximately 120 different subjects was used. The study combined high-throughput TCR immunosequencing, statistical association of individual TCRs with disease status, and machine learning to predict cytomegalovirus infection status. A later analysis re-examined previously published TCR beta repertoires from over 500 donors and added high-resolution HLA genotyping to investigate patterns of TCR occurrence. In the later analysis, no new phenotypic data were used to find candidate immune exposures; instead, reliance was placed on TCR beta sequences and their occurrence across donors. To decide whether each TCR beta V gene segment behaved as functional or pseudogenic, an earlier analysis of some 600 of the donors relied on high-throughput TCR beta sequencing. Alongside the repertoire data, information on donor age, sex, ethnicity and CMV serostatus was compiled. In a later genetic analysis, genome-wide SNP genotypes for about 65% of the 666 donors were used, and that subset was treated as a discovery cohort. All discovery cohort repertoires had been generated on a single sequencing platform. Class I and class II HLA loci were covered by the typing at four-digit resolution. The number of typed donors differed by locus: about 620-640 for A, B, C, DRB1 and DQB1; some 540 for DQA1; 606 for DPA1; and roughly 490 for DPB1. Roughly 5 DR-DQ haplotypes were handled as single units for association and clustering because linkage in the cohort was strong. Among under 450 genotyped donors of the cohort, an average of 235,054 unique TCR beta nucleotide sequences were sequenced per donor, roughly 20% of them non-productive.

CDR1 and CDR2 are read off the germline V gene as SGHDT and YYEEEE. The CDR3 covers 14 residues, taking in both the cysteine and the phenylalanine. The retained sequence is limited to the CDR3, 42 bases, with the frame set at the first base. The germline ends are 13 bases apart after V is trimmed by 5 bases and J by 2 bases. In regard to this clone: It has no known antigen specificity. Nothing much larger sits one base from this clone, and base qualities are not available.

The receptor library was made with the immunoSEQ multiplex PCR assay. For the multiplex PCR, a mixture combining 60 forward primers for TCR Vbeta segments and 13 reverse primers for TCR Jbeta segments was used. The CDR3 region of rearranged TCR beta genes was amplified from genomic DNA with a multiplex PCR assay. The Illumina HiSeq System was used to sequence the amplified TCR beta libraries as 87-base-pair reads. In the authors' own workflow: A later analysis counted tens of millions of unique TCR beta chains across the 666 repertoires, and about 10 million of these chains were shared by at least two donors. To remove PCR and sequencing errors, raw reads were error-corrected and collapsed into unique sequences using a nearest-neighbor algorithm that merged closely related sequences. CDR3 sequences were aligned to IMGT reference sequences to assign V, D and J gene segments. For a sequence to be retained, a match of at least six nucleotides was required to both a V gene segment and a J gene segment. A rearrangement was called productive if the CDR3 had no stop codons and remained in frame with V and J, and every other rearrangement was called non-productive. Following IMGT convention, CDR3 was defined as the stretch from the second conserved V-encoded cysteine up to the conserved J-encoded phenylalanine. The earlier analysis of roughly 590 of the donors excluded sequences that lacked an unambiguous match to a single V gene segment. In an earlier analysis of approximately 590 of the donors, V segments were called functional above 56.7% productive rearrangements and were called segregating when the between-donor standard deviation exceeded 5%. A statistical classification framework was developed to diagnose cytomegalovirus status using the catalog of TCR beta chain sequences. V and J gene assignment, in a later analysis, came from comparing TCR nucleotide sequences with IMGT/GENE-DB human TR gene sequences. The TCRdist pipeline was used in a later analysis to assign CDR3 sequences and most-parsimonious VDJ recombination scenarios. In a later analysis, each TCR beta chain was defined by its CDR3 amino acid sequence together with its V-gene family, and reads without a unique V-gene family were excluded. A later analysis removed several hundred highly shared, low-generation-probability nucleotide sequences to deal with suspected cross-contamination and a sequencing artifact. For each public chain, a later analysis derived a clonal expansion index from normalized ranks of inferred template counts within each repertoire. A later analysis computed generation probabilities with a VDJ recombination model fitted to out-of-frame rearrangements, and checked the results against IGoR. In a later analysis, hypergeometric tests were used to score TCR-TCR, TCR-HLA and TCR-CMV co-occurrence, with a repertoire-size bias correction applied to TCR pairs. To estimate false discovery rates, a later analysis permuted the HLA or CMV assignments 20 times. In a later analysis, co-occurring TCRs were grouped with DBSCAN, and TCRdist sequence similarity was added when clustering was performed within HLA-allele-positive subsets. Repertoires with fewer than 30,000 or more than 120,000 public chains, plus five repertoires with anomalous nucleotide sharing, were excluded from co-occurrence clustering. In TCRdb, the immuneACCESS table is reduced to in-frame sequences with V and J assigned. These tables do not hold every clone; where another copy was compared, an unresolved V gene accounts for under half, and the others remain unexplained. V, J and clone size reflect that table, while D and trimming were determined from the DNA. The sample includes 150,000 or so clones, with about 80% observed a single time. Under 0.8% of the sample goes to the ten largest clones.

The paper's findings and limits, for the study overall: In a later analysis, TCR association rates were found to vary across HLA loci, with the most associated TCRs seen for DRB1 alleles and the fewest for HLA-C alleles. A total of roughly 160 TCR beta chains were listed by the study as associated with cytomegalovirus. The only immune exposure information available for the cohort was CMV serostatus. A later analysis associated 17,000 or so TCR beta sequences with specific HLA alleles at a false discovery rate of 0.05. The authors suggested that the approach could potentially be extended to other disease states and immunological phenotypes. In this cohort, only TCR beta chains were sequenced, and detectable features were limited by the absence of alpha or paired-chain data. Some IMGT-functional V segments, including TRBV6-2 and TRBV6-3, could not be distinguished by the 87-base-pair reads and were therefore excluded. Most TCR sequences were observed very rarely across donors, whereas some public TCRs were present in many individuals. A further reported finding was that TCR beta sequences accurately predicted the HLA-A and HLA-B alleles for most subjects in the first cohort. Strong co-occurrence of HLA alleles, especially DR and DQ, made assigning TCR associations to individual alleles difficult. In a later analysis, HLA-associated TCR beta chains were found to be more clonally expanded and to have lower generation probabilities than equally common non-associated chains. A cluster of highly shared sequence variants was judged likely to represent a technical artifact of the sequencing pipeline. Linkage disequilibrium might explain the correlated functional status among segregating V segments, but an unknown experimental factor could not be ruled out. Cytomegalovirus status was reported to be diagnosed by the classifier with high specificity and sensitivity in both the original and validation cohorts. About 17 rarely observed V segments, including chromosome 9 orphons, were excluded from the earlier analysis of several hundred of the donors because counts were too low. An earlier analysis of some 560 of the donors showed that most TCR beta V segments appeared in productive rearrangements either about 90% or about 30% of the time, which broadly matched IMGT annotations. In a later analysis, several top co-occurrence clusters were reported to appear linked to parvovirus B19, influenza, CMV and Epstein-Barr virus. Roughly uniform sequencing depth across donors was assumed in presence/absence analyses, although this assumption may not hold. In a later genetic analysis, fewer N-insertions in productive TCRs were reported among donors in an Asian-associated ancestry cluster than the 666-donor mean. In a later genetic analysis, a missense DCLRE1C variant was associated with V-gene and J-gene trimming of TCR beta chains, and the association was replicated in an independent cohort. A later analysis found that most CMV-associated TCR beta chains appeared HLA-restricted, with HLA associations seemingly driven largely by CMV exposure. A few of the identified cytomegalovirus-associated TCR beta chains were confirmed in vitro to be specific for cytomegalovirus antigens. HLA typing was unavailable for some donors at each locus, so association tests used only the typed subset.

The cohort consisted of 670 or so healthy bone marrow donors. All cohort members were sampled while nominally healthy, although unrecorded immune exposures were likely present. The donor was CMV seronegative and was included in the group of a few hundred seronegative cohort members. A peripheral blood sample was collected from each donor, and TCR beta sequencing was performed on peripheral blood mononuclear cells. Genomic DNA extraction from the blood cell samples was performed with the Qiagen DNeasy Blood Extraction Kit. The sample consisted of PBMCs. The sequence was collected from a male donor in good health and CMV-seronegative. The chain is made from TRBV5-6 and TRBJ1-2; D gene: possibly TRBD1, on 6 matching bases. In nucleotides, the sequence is TGTGCCAGCAGACCACAGGGTGGGAACTATGGCTACACCTTC. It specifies CASRPQGGNYGYTF. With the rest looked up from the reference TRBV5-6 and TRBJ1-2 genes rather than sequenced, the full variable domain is DAGVTQSPTHLIKTRGQQVTLRCSPKSGHDTVSWYQQALGQGPQFIFQYYEEEERQRGNFPDRFSGHQFPNYSSELNVNALLLGDSALYLCASRPQGGNYGYTFGSGTRLTVV.